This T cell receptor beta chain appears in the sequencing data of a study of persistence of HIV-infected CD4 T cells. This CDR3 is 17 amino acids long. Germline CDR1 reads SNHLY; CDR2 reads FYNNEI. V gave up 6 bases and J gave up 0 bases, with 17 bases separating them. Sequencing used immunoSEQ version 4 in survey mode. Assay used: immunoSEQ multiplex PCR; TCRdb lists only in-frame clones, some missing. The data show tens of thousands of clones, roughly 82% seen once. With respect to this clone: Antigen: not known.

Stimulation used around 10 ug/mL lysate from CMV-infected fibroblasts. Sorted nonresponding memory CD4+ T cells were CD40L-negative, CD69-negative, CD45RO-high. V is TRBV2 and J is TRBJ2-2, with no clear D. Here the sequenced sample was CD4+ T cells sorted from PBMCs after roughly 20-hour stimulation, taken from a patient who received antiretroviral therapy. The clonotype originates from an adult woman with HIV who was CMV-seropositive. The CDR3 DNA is TGTGCCAGCAGCTCTCCTAATCCTGTCTCGAACACCGGGGAGCTGTTTTTT. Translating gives CASSSPNPVSNTGELFF.